The 14 T cell receptor beta chains presented below share a single source sample, sequenced in a study of Graves' ophthalmopathy and Graves' hyperthyroidism. RNA transcripts yielded amplified TCR beta CDR3 regions. The library came from an HTBI-primed first-round RT-PCR and a second-round multiplex PCR. MiXCR was run by TCRdb on the multiplex PCR reads, yielding one entry per CDR3 protein. The sample contains about 1.1 million distinct CDR3 sequences, 36% of which appear only once. Sequenced material: peripheral blood or thyroid tissue (not recorded which). These receptors all come from an adult man with Graves' hyperthyroidism.

This clonotype turned up a few times. V gene TRBV7-6 combines with J gene TRBJ1-1; possibly TRBD1 for D (5 bases). Trimming stripped 4 bases from V and 3 bases from J, with 24 bases between. This CDR3 is built from 18 residues. CDR1 and CDR2 from the germline V gene are SGHVS and FNYEAQ. The CDR3 bases are TGTGCCAGCAGCTCCCGAACCCTGGGGGTGGCCCGAGACACTGAAGCTTTCTTT. This translates into CASSSRTLGVARDTEAFF.

The chain combines TRBV6-6 with TRBJ2-7; D remains ambiguous. The CDR3 spans 13 residues. Germline loops: CDR1 MNHNY, CDR2 SVGAGI (reference sequence). V lost 4 bases and J lost 5, with 12 bases in between. The CDR3 loop reads CASSLSPANEQYF. DNA of the CDR3: TGTGCCAGCAGTTTATCCCCGGCGAACGAGCAGTACTTC.

This clonotype was recorded once. The rearrangement links TRBV25-1 to TRBJ2-5; either TRBD1 or TRBD2 may fit D (6 bases each). In germline, CDR1 is MGHDK, CDR2 SYGVNS. Between the trimmed V and J ends, which lost 5 bases and 5 bases, there was a span of 15 bases. This CDR3 is 14 amino acids long. The CDR3 sequence: CASSRLRGRETQYF. The DNA of the CDR3 is TGTGCCAGCAGTCGACTCCGGGGGCGGGAGACCCAGTACTTC.

This chain connects TRBV29-1 to TRBJ1-2; D is perhaps TRBD1 (5 bases). CDR1 SQVTM and CDR2 ANQGSEA come from the germline V gene. CDR3 length: 13 residues. The V gene lost 6 bases and the J gene lost 3 bases, with 14 bases spanning the gap. The CDR3: CSVMQGIYYGYTF. CDR3 in DNA: TGCAGCGTCATGCAGGGAATTTACTATGGCTACACCTTC. The full variable domain, in which reference TRBV29-1 and TRBJ1-2 provide the parts outside the CDR3, is SAVISQKPSRDICQRGTSLTIQCQVDSQVTMMFWYRQQPGQSLTLIATANQGSEATYESGFVIDKFPISRPNLTFSTLTVSNMSPEDSSIYLCSVMQGIYYGYTFGSGTRLTVV.

This clonotype has a count of ten or more. One end of the junction varies from germline; a read error may be responsible. The chain combines TRBV5-1 with TRBJ1-1, with TRBD1 as a possible D gene (6 bases). Per germline, CDR1 SGHRS and CDR2 YFSETQ. The CDR3 totals 13 residues. The DNA of the CDR3 is TGTGCCAGCAGCTTAGGGGGGGCCACTGAAGCTTTCTTT. Its protein is CASSLGGATEAFF.

This clonotype appeared many times. The rearrangement uses TRBV4-3 and TRBJ1-1; no definite D call. CDR3 length: 13 amino acids. CDR1 is LGHNA, CDR2 YSLEER, per germline. With 6 bases removed from V and 3 bases from J, the gap between germline ends came to 11 bases. CDR3 in DNA: TGCGCCAGCAGTCAAAATCAGTACACTGAAGCTTTCTTT. Amino acids: CASSQNQYTEAFF.

The rearrangement links TRBV5-1 to TRBJ1-2; D uncertain. CDR3 size: 13 residues. Deletions cut 4 bases from V and 4 bases from J, with 11 bases between. Germline CDR1 SGHRS, CDR2 YFSETQ. CDR3 sequence (DNA): TGCGCCAGCAGCCCTACCCCCCGCTATGGCTACACCTTC. It translates to CASSPTPRYGYTF. The full variable domain, completed using reference TRBV5-1 and TRBJ1-2, is KAGVTQTPRYLIKTRGQQVTLSCSPISGHRSVSWYQQTPGQGLQFLFEYFSETQRNKGNFPGRFSGRQFSNSRSEMNVSTLELGDSALYLCASSPTPRYGYTFGSGTRLTVV.

This clonotype was seen repeatedly, ten times or more. The chain recombines TRBV4-3 with TRBJ2-7; 9 nucleotides match TRBD1. This CDR3 has 14 residues. Germline assignment: CDR1 LGHNA and CDR2 YSLEER. Germline trimming cut 4 bases from V and 6 bases from J; bases unmatched to any gene: 7. The CDR3: CASSRGQGNGEQYF. The CDR3 nucleotides read TGCGCCAGCAGCCGCGGACAGGGGAATGGCGAGCAGTACTTC.

In this sample, this clonotype turned up many times. This chain joins TRBV9 and TRBJ2-7, with TRBD1 as a possible D gene (5 bases). The CDR3 extends over 14 amino acids. V was shortened by 4 bases and J by 6 bases, with 17 bases between the two germline ends. The germline gives CDR1 SGDLS, CDR2 YYNGEE. The CDR3 here is CASSRQDGASEQYF. In nucleotides, the CDR3 is TGTGCCAGCAGCCGCCAAGATGGGGCGAGCGAGCAGTACTTC.

This clonotype was observed many times. V gene TRBV29-1 combines with J gene TRBJ1-1; the D gene is possibly TRBD1 (5 bases). Between the trimmed V and J ends, which lost 6 bases and 1 base, there was a span of 12 bases. This CDR3 is 13 amino acids long. Germline CDR1 is SQVTM and CDR2 is ANQGSEA. The CDR3 loop reads CSVLPGTNTEAFF. The CDR3 DNA follows: TGCAGCGTGTTACCAGGGACGAACACTGAAGCTTTCTTT.

The chain employs TRBV2 and TRBJ1-3; D not certain. This CDR3 contains 15 residues. V lost 4 bases to trimming and J lost 1 base, with 11 bases between them. Germline lookup yields CDR1 SNHLY and CDR2 FYNNEI. CDR3 protein: CASSAPGRSGNTIYF. The CDR3 nucleotides read TGTGCCAGCAGTGCCCCAGGACGGTCTGGAAACACCATATATTTT.

Notes on this clonotype: The junction departs from germline at one end; a sequencing error may be responsible. V gene TRBV9 combines with J gene TRBJ2-7, with 9 bases aligning to TRBD2. Per the germline V gene, CDR1 is SGDLS and CDR2 is YYNGEE. The length of the CDR3 is 16 residues. CDR3 loop: CAGSVEGGSGGDEQYF. The CDR3 DNA sequence: TGTGCCGGCAGCGTAGAAGGGGGTAGCGGGGGCGATGAGCAGTACTTC.

This clonotype was recorded only once. The CDR3 nucleotides read TGTGCCAGCAGCTCGCTACTACGGAAAGAAGAAAAACTGTTTTTT. This codes for CASSSLLRKEEKLFF. The genes are TRBV7-9 and TRBJ1-4; D remains ambiguous. V shed 4 bases and J shed 8 bases, with 17 bases lying between them. Looked up from germline, CDR1 is SEHNR and CDR2 is FQNEAQ (reference sequence). The CDR3 length is 15 residues.

A few counts support this clonotype. CDR3 in amino acids: CASTRGSHYEQYF. CDR3 DNA sequence: TGCGCCAGCACGCGGGGGAGTCATTACGAGCAGTACTTC. The rearrangement uses TRBV5-1 and TRBJ2-7; 7 bases fit TRBD2. The germline CDR1 and CDR2 sequences are SGHRS and YFSETQ. The CDR3 contains 13 residues. V was clipped by 6 bases and J by 4 bases; unmatched bases: 7.